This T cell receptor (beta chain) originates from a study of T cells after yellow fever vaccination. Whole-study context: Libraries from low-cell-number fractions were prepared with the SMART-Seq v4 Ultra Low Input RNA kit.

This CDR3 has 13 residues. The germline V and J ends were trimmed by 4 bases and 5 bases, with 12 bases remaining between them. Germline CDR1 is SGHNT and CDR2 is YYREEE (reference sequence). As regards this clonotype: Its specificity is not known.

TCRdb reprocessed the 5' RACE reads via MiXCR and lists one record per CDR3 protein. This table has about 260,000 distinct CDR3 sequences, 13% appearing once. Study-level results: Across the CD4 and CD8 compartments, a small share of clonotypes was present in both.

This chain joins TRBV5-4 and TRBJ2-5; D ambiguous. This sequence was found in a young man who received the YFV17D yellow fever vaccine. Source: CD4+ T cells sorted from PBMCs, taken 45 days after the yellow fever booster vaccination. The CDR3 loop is CASSVNGPETQYF. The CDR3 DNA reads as TGTGCCAGCAGCGTGAACGGCCCGGAGACCCAGTACTTC.